The 12 T cell receptor beta chains in this list originate from one sample, sequenced in a study of CXCR3-negative and CXCR3-positive naive CD8 T cells. Findings of the study overall: Naive cells with CXCR3 showed TRB CDR3s that were more hydrophobic than those in CXCR3-negative naive cells.

It was by 5' RACE with UMI labels that the TRB cDNA libraries were prepared. TCRdb re-called the 5' RACE reads and catalogs CDR3 proteins one per entry, DNA excluded. This table holds about 120,000 distinct CDR3 sequences. Their antigen targets remain unknown. Sequenced: naive CXCR3+ CD8+ T cells from blood. Subset of the sample: CD45RO-CCR7+CD27+CD95- naive CD8+ T cells expressing CXCR3 (TNR3+). The receptors stem from a human donor in good health. Some clones in this sample may be carry-over from other donors' samples.

The V gene is TRBV29-1, the J gene TRBJ2-1; absent DNA, TCRdb's TRBD2 call cannot be checked. The CDR3 is made up of 14 amino acids. Germline V gene lookup returns CDR1 SQVTM and CDR2 ANQGSEA. CDR3 sequence reads: CSVEGLAGRIEQFF.

The chain combines TRBV18 with TRBJ2-5. Germline values: CDR1 KGHSH, CDR2 LQKENI. The CDR3 loop spans 14 amino acids. CDR3 in amino acids: CASSRDEKQETQYF.

The chain recombines TRBV13 with TRBJ2-5; TCRdb's assignment of TRBD1 cannot be checked, as there is no DNA. The CDR3 is 13 residues long. Germline lookup yields CDR1 PRHDT and CDR2 FYEKMQ (reference sequence). The CDR3 protein is CASSSGQQETQYF.

This chain's CDR3 is CASSTWNSSYNEQFF. This sequence joins TRBV12-3 or TRBV12-4 and TRBJ2-1. This CDR3 comprises 15 residues.

V is TRBV5-1 and J is TRBJ2-3; the D gene TCRdb calls, TRBD2, cannot be checked with no DNA. Germline V gene sequence: CDR1 SGHRS, CDR2 YFSETQ. There are 15 residues in the CDR3. CDR3 protein: CASSHIAGSTDTQYF.

V usage is TRBV2 and J usage is TRBJ2-7. The CDR3 is 13 amino acids. CDR1 is SNHLY and CDR2 is FYNNEI in the germline V gene. CDR3 sequence reads: CASTRVGLYEQYF.

This chain connects TRBV3-1 to TRBJ2-1; the TCRdb D gene call, TRBD1, has no DNA to confirm it. CDR3 size: 19 residues. Germline V CDR1 and CDR2: LGHDT, YNNKEL (reference sequence). CDR3 amino acids: CASSQVAPGQGSSYNEQFF.

This chain connects TRBV6-2 or TRBV6-3 to TRBJ1-6. The CDR3 runs to 15 residues. The germline V gene has CDR1 MNHEY and CDR2 SVGEGT. The CDR3 region is CASSSSQNYNSPLHF.

V is TRBV19 and J is TRBJ1-5. This CDR3 comprises 15 residues. The germline CDR1 and CDR2 sequences are LNHDA and SQIVND (reference sequence). Here the CDR3 reads CASRRATRGNQPQHF.

This CDR3 reads CASSYSANEQFF. This chain joins TRBV9 and TRBJ2-1. Germline V CDR1 and CDR2: SGDLS, YYNGEE. This CDR3 contains 12 residues. The full variable domain, with the rest looked up from reference TRBV9 and TRBJ2-1, is DSGVTQTPKHLITATGQRVTLRCSPRSGDLSVYWYQQSLDQGLQFLIQYYNGEERAKGNILERFSAQQFPDLHSELNLSSLELGDSALYFCASSYSANEQFFGPGTRLTVL.

The V gene is TRBV29-1, the J gene TRBJ1-5. The CDR3 extends over 11 amino acids. Germline lookup yields CDR1 SQVTM and CDR2 ANQGSEA. The CDR3 here is CRGWDLQPQHF.

This chain joins TRBV14 and TRBJ2-7; TCRdb names TRBD1, which stays unverified in the absence of DNA. Germline CDR1 reads SGHDN; CDR2 reads FVKESK. The CDR3 loop spans 15 amino acids. The chain's CDR3 is CASSQTREGGYEQYF.